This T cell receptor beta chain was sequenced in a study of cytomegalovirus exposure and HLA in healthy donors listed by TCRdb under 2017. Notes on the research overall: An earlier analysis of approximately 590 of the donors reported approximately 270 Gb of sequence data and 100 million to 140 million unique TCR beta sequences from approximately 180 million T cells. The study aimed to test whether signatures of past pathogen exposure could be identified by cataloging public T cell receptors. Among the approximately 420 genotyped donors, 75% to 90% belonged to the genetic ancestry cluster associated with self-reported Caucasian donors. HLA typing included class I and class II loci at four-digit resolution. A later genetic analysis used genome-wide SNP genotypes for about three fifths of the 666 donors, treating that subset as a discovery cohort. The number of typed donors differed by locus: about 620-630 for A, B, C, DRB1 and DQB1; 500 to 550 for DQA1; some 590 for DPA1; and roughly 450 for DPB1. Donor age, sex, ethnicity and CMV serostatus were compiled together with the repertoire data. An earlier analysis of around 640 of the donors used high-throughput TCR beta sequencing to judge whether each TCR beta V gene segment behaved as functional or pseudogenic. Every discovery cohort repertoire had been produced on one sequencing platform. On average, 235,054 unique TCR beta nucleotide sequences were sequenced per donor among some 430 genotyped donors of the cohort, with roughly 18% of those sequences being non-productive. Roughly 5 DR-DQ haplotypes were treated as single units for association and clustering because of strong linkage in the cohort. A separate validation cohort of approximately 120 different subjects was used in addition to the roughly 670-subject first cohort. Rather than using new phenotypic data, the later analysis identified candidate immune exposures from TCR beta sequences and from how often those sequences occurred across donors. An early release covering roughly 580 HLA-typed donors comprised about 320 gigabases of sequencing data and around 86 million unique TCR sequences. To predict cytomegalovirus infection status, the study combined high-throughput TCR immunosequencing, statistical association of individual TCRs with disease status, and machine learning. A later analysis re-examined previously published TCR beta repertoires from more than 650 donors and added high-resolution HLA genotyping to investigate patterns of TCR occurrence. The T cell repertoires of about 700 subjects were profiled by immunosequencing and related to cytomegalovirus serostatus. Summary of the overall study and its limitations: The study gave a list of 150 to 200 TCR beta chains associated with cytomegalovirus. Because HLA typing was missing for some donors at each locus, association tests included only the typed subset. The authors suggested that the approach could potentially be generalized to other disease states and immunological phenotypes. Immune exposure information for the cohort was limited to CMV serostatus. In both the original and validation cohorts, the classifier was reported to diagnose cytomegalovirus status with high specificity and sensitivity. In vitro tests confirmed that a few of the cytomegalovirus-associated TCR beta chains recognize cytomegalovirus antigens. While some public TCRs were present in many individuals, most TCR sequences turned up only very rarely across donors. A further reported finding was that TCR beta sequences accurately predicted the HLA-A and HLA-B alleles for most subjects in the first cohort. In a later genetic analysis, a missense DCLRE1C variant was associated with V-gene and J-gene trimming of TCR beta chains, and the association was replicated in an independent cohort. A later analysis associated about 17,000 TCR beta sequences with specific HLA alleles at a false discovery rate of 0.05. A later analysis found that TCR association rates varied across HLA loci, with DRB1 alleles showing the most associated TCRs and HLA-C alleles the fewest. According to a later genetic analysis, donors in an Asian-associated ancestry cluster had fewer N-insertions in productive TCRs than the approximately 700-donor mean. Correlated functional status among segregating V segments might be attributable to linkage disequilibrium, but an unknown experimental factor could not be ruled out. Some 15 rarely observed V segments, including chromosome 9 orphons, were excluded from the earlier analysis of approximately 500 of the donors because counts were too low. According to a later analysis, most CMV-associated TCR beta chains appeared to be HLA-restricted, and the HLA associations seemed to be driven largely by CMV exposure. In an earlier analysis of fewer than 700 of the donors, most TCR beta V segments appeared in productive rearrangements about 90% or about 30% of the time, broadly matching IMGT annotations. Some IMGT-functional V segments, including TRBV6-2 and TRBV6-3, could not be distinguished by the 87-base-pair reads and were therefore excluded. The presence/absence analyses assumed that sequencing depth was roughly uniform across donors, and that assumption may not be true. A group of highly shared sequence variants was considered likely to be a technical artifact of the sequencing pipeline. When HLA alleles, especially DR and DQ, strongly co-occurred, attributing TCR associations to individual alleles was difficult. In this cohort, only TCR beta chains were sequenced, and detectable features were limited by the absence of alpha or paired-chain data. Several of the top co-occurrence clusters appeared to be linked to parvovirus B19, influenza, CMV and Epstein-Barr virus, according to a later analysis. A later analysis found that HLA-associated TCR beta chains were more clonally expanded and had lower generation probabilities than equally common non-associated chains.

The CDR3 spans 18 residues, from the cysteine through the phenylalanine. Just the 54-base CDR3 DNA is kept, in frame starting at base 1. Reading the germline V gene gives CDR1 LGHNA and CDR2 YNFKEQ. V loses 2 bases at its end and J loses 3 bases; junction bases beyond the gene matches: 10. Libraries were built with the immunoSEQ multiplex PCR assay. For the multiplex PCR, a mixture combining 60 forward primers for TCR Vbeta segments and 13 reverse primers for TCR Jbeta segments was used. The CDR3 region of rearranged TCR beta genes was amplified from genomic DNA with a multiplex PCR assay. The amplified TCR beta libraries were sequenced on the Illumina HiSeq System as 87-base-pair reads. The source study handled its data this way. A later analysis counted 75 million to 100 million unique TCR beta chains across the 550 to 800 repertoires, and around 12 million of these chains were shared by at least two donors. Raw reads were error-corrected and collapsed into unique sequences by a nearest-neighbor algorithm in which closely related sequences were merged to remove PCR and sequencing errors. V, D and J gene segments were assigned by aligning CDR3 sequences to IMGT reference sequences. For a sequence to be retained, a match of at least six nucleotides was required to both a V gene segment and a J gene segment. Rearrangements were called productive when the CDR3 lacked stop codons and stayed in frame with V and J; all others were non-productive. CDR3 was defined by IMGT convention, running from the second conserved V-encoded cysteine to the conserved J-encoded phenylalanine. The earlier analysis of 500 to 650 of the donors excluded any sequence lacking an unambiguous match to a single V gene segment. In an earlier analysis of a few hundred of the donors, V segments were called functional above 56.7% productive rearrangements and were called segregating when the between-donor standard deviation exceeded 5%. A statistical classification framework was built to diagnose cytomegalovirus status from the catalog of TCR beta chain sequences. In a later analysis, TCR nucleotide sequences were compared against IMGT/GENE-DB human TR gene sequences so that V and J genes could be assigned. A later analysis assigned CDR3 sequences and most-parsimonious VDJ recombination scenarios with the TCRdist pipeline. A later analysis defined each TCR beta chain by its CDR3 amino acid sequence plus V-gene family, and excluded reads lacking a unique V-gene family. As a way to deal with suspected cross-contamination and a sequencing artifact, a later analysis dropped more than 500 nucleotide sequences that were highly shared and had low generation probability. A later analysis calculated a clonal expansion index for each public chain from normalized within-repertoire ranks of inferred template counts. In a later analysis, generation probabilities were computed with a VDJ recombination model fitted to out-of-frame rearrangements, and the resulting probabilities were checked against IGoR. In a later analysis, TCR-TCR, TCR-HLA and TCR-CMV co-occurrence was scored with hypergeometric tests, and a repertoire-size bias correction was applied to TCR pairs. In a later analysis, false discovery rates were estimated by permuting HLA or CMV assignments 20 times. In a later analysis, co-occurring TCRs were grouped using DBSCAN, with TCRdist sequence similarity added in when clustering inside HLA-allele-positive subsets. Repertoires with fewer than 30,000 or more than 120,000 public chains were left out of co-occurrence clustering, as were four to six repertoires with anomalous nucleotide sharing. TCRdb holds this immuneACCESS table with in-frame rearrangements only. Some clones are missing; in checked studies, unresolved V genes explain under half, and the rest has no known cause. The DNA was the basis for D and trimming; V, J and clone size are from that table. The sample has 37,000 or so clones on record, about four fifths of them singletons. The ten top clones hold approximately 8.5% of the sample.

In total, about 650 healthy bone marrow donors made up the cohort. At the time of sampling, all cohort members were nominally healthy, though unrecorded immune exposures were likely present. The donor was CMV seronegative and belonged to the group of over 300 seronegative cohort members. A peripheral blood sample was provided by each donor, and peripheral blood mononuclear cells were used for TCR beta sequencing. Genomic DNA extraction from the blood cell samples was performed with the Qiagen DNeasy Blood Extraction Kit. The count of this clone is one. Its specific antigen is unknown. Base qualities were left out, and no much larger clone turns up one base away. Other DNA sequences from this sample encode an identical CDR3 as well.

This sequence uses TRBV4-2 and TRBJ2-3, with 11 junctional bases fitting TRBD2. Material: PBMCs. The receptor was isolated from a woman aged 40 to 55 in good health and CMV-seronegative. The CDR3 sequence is CASSQQLTSGGGTDTQYF. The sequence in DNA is TGTGCCAGCAGCCAACAACTCACTAGCGGGGGTGGAACAGATACGCAGTATTTT.